The rows below give T cell receptor beta chains drawn from one sample of a study of naive and memory T cell subsets. TCRdb fed the UMI-ligation and nested PCR reads into MiXCR, producing one record per CDR3 protein. The table records over 100,000 distinct CDR3 sequences, around a third of them present only once. Sequences were obtained from central memory CD4+ T cells from blood. The origin of the receptors is a human donor in good health. Each CDR3 is given without its conserved first and last residue.

CDR3	V	J
SVDGPGTGGSYEQY	TRBV29-1	TRBJ2-7
SARGSLVTDTQY	TRBV20-1	TRBJ2-3
SAIPGTGDNEQF	TRBV20-1	TRBJ2-1
ASSRDRGDEKLF	TRBV7-2	TRBJ1-4
ASSLGSPTTDTQY	TRBV12-3/TRBV12-4	TRBJ2-3
ASSSGGAHQETQY	TRBV28	TRBJ2-5
ASEPDGTGGGETQY	TRBV5-1	TRBJ2-5
ATSDPRAPSGEQF	TRBV24-1	TRBJ2-1
ASSGIGQGSYEQY	TRBV5-1	TRBJ2-7
SAGHSNQPQH	TRBV20-1	TRBJ1-5
ASSRDRPIMNTEAF	TRBV6-2/TRBV6-3	TRBJ1-1
ASSWAGAPSGVYNEQF	TRBV6-5	TRBJ2-1
ASSLEGIGKLF	TRBV7-9	TRBJ1-4
ASSMPGYNEQF	TRBV6-2/TRBV6-3	TRBJ2-1